The 28 T cell receptor beta chains reported below all come from one sample, sequenced in a study of T-cell reconstitution after alpha-beta-depleted transplantation in children (dated by TCRdb to the mid-2010s). Read against the paper, the sample's treatment or condition label means: allogeneic hematopoietic cell transplantation with graft depleted of TCRalphabeta T cells and CD19 B cells. Library preparation employed PCR. Data came from an Illumina HiSeq 2500. Molecular barcoding was employed in the preparation of TCR libraries, with unique molecular identifiers being used to normalize TCRbeta repertoire quantification. The public reads were reanalyzed by TCRdb: fastp trimming at Q25, MiXCR alignment, in-frame beta chains only. Identical CDR3 proteins give one entry, which carries the most common genes and DNA. Recorded for this sample are 500,000 or so distinct CDR3 sequences; 10% to 12% of them occurred a single time. The ten biggest clones cover about 14% of the sample.

This sample comprised PBMCs, mostly from graft donor cells, obtained 180 days after TCRalphabeta/CD19-depleted stem cell transplant. The receptor source for this set is a female patient aged 2 to 10 who had a stem cell transplant for aplastic anemia, so the T cells may come from the graft donor.

The J gene is TRBJ2-5, the V gene TRBV5-1; 14 nucleotides line up with TRBD2. Losses at the gene ends were 4 bases for V and 5 bases for J; bases not matched to a gene: 4. There are 15 residues in the CDR3. Looked up from germline, CDR1 is SGHRS and CDR2 is YFSETQ. In DNA, the CDR3 is TGCGCCAGCAGCGGGACTAGCGGGAGTTTGGAGACCCAGTACTTC. It codes for CASSGTSGSLETQYF.

In its sample, this clonotype was seen a few times. CDR3 DNA: TGCGCCAGCAACAGGGTGCAGGGGGCCAACGTCCTGACTTTC. It specifies CASNRVQGANVLTF. V usage is TRBV5-1 and J usage is TRBJ2-6; possible D gene TRBD1, 6 bases. The CDR3 is 14 amino acids. Germline V CDR1 and CDR2: SGHRS, YFSETQ. V lost 6 bases and J lost 4, with 11 bases in between.

Ten or more counts support this clonotype. CDR3 sequence: CSASTGKSYEQYF. The CDR3 DNA is TGCAGTGCTAGTACCGGGAAGTCCTACGAGCAGTACTTC. The V and J genes are TRBV20-1 and TRBJ2-7, with TRBD2 as a possible D gene (5 bases). The CDR3 length is 13 residues. Trimming cost V 3 bases and J 1 base, with 10 bases left between them. The germline CDR1 and CDR2 sequences are DFQATT and SNEGSKA (reference sequence).

The V gene is TRBV20-1, the J gene TRBJ2-6; perhaps TRBD2 as D (6 bases). Trimming stripped 3 bases from V and 0 bases from J, with 15 bases between. Looked up from germline, CDR1 is DFQATT and CDR2 is SNEGSKA (reference sequence). This CDR3 contains 17 residues. CDR3 protein: CSASPGGGLSGANVLTF. The CDR3 region has the DNA TGCAGTGCTAGTCCCGGGGGAGGCCTCTCTGGGGCCAACGTCCTGACTTTC.

This rearrangement joins TRBV6-2 or TRBV6-3 to TRBJ2-3; 9 positions agree with TRBD1. The CDR3 extends over 15 amino acids. V lost 7 bases to trimming and J lost 2 bases; unmatched junction nucleotides: 7. Per germline, CDR1 MNHEY and CDR2 SVGEGT. CDR3 nucleotide sequence: TGTGCCAGCATTACCGGGACAGGGCTCACAGATACGCAGTATTTT. It specifies CASITGTGLTDTQYF.

Concerning this clonotype: A read error may account for a junction end that differs from germline. The CDR3, as DNA: TGTGCCATCAGCGCAGTGGACGCCACTGAAGCTTTCTTT. Amino acids: CAISAVDATEAFF. This sequence joins TRBV7-3 and TRBJ1-1; D gene unclear. This CDR3 spans 13 amino acids. Looked up from germline, CDR1 is SGHTA and CDR2 is FQGTGA.

The chain has TRBV6-9 and TRBJ2-2; TRBD2 might be the D (6 bases). Germline CDR1 MNHGY, CDR2 SVAAGI. Trimming stripped 6 bases from V and 3 bases from J, with 17 bases between. CDR3 length: 16 residues. As DNA, the CDR3 is TGTGCCAGCAGACCGACACCTAGCGCGCACACCGGGGAGCTGTTTTTT. Its protein is CASRPTPSAHTGELFF.

This clonotype was seen more than once but under ten times. The CDR3 DNA is TGCAGTGCTAGCGCCGGGACTAGTGAGCCCTACGAGCAGTACTTC. It encodes CSASAGTSEPYEQYF. The chain combines TRBV20-1 with TRBJ2-7; 8 bases match TRBD2. CDR1 and CDR2 (germline): DFQATT, SNEGSKA (reference sequence). The CDR3 contains 15 residues. The J segment lost 2 bases and the V segment lost 3 bases, leaving 9 bases of the junction unmatched.

This clonotype was recorded many times. The gene calls are TRBV28 and TRBJ2-5; D may match TRBD1 or TRBD2 (6 bases each). V was shortened by 3 bases and J by 3 bases, with 11 bases between the two germline ends. This CDR3 has 14 residues. Germline CDR1 MDHEN, CDR2 SYDVKM. This chain's CDR3 is CASSFGGQEETQYF. CDR3 nucleotides: TGTGCCAGCAGTTTTGGGGGGCAAGAAGAGACCCAGTACTTC.

The chain links TRBV28 to TRBJ2-3; D unresolved. Trimming stripped 2 bases from V and 6 bases from J, with 6 bases between. Germline V gene data show CDR1 as MDHEN and CDR2 as SYDVKM. This CDR3 is 12 amino acids long. CDR3 coding DNA: TGTGCCAGCAGTTTAACAATCGATACGCAGTATTTT. Protein product: CASSLTIDTQYF. Filled out from reference TRBV28 and TRBJ2-3, the complete variable domain reads DVKVTQSSRYLVKRTGEKVFLECVQDMDHENMFWYRQDPGLGLRLIYFSYDVKMKEKGDIPEGYSVSREKKERFSLILESASTNQTSMYLCASSLTIDTQYFGPGTRLTVL.

This chain uses TRBV19 with TRBJ1-5; 10 nucleotides match TRBD1. Germline V gives CDR1 LNHDA, CDR2 SQIVND (reference sequence). J lost 7 bases, V lost 5 bases, and 5 bases had no gene match. There are 14 residues in the CDR3. CDR3 sequence reads: CASSDRQGAQPQHF. DNA of the CDR3: TGTGCCAGTAGTGACCGACAGGGGGCCCAGCCCCAGCATTTT.

This chain connects TRBV6-5 to TRBJ2-1; TRBD2 matches at 13 bases. This CDR3 spans 15 amino acids. J was trimmed by 8 bases and V by 3 bases; bases with no gene match: 4. CDR1 MNHEY and CDR2 SVGAGI come from the germline V gene. In DNA, the CDR3 is TGTGCCAGCAGTTATCTCGGACTAGCGGGAGATGAGCAGTTCTTC. Protein: CASSYLGLAGDEQFF.

This clonotype was counted between two and nine times. This rearrangement joins TRBV6-6 to TRBJ2-7, with a possible D match to TRBD2 (6 bases). Per germline, CDR1 MNHNY and CDR2 SVGAGI (reference sequence). The V and J ends lost 2 bases and 4 bases respectively, with 9 bases between them. The CDR3 sequence is 13 residues long. This CDR3 is CASSYLGGYEQYV. The CDR3 bases are TGTGCCAGCAGTTACCTGGGGGGATACGAGCAGTACGTC.

This clonotype appeared a few times. The chain uses TRBV29-1 and TRBJ2-3; TRBD2 matches 11 bases. The J segment lost 4 bases and the V segment lost 3 bases, leaving 0 bases of the junction unmatched. Germline CDR1 reads SQVTM; CDR2 reads ANQGSEA. The CDR3 runs to 13 residues. The CDR3 spells CSVETSGADTQYF. The DNA for the CDR3 is TGCAGCGTTGAGACTAGCGGGGCAGATACGCAGTATTTT.

V and J are TRBV7-7 and TRBJ2-7; either TRBD1 or TRBD2 may fit D (6 bases each). Germline V gene sequence: CDR1 SSHAT, CDR2 FNYEAQ (reference sequence). The germline V and J ends were trimmed by 2 bases and 6 bases, with 11 bases remaining between them. This CDR3 comprises 13 residues. CDR3 bases: TGTGCCAGCAGCTTAAAGGGGGGTTTCGAGCAGTACTTC. Translated, it gives CASSLKGGFEQYF.

This clonotype was picked up a small number of times. This chain uses TRBV7-2 with TRBJ2-7; TRBD1 agrees at 10 bases. J was trimmed by 13 bases and V by 6 bases; bases with no gene match: 12. Germline V gene data show CDR1 as SGHTA and CDR2 as FQGNSA. There are 13 residues in the CDR3. The DNA of the CDR3 is TGTGCCAGCAGATACGGACAGGGGGATAGGCACTACTTC. Translated, it gives CASRYGQGDRHYF.

The chain combines TRBV7-9 with TRBJ2-1; D is possibly TRBD1 or TRBD2 (5 bases each). Germline CDR1 is SEHNR and CDR2 is FQNEAQ (reference sequence). The V and J ends lost 5 bases and 3 bases respectively, with 14 bases between them. The CDR3 loop spans 15 amino acids. This CDR3 reads CASSPILGDYNEQFF. CDR3 bases: TGTGCCAGCAGCCCTATTTTGGGGGACTACAATGAGCAGTTCTTC.

The sample holds a few counts of this clonotype. CDR3 loop: CSAKGLAAYNEQFF. Here the CDR3 DNA reads TGCAGTGCAAAGGGACTAGCGGCCTACAATGAGCAGTTCTTC. V is TRBV20-1 and J is TRBJ2-1; 11 bases match TRBD2. Germline V lookup: CDR1 DFQATT, CDR2 SNEGSKA (reference sequence). The CDR3 has 14 residues. J gave up 2 bases and V 6 bases, and 3 bases lay outside the gene matches.

The CDR3 is CASSYSASGAPNTGELFF. CDR3 sequence (DNA): TGTGCCAGCAGTTACTCAGCTAGCGGGGCCCCGAACACCGGGGAGCTGTTTTTT. This chain connects TRBV6-5 to TRBJ2-2; 9 nucleotides line up with TRBD2. The V segment lost 0 bases and the J segment 0 bases; nucleotides outside the gene matches: 5. This CDR3 has 18 amino acids. The germline V gene encodes CDR1 MNHEY and CDR2 SVGAGI.

This clonotype was counted a few times. This sequence joins TRBV6-2 or TRBV6-3 and TRBJ2-7, with a possible D match to TRBD2 (6 bases). CDR3 length: 16 residues. V was pared by 2 bases and J by 3 bases, with 17 bases between. Germline V gives CDR1 MNHEY, CDR2 SVGEGT. CDR3 protein: CASSYPGKGTLYEQYF. The CDR3, as DNA: TGTGCCAGCAGTTACCCCGGGAAGGGGACTCTCTACGAGCAGTACTTC.

This clonotype was seen only a few times. This chain links TRBV25-1 with TRBJ2-5; D unclear. From germline, CDR1 is MGHDK and CDR2 SYGVNS. With 3 bases removed from V and 8 bases from J, the gap between germline ends came to 19 bases. The CDR3 spans 15 residues. The CDR3 region is CASSDRGPDGVTQYF. CDR3 DNA sequence: TGTGCCAGCAGTGACCGAGGACCCGACGGCGTTACCCAGTACTTC.

This clonotype was seen only a few times. The rearrangement uses TRBV29-1 and TRBJ2-3; D is unresolved. The CDR3 loop spans 12 amino acids. From germline, CDR1 is SQVTM and CDR2 ANQGSEA. V was pared by 1 base and J by 1 base, with 3 bases between. The CDR3 bases are TGCAGCGTTGAAGGGGGCACAGATACGCAGTATTTT. It translates to CSVEGGTDTQYF.

This clonotype was observed many times. The CDR3: CASSVRDGQPQHF. The CDR3 DNA reads TGTGCCAGCAGCGTCAGGGACGGACAGCCCCAGCATTTT. The rearrangement links TRBV7-9 to TRBJ1-5; tentatively, D is TRBD1 (5 bases). V was clipped by 5 bases and J by 7 bases, with 12 bases between them. Germline V gene data show CDR1 as SEHNR and CDR2 as FQNEAQ (reference sequence). This CDR3 contains 13 residues.

Concerning this clonotype itself: This could be a read error, since a much larger clone is one nucleotide away. V usage is TRBV13 and J usage is TRBJ2-1; a possible D gene is TRBD2 (5 bases). The CDR3 is made up of 11 amino acids. The V end lost 5 bases, the J end lost 10 bases, and 9 bases lay between the germline ends. Germline loops: CDR1 PRHDT, CDR2 FYEKMQ (reference sequence). CDR3 in amino acids: CASSAGPEQFF. Written as DNA, the CDR3 is TGTGCCAGCAGCGCGGGCCCCGAGCAGTTCTTC.

V is TRBV4-3 and J is TRBJ2-4; D may be TRBD2 (6 bases). The CDR3 is made up of 15 amino acids. CDR1 is LGHNA, CDR2 YSLEER, per germline. The V end lost 4 bases, the J end lost 0 bases, and 10 bases lay between the germline ends. CDR3 DNA sequence: TGCGCCAGCAGCCCCGGACTAACAGCCAAAAACATTCAGTACTTC. It encodes CASSPGLTAKNIQYF.

The gene calls are TRBV19 and TRBJ1-1, with D possibly matching TRBD1 (6 bases). With 6 bases removed from V and 7 bases from J, the gap between germline ends came to 21 bases. Germline CDR1 LNHDA, CDR2 SQIVND (reference sequence). This CDR3 region has 15 residues. The chain's CDR3 is CASSPAPTGLGEAFF. The CDR3 region has the DNA TGTGCCAGTAGCCCCGCTCCTACAGGGTTGGGTGAAGCTTTCTTT.

This rearrangement joins TRBV7-2 to TRBJ2-7; 14 bases line up with TRBD2. The V and J ends lost 0 bases and 1 base, in that order; junction bases with no gene match: 14. Germline lookup yields CDR1 SGHTA and CDR2 FQGNSA. This CDR3 has 21 residues. CDR3: CASSLAPNPRTSGGPSYEQYF. The CDR3 region has the DNA TGTGCCAGCAGCTTAGCGCCGAACCCAAGGACTAGCGGGGGGCCATCCTACGAGCAGTACTTC.

This clonotype came up a few times. The J gene is TRBJ1-6, the V gene TRBV20-1; D gene uncertain. Trimming removed 3 bases at V and 8 bases at J, with 11 bases between. The CDR3 spans 13 residues. Germline CDR1 reads DFQATT; CDR2 reads SNEGSKA (reference sequence). CDR3 nucleotide sequence: TGCAGTGCTAGTTGGGGTTTGGATTCACCCCTCCACTTT. Translation gives CSASWGLDSPLHF.